Below, 7 T cell receptor beta chains from the same sample are listed, as sequenced in a study of beta chain features in type 1 diabetes. These receptors are not linked to any known antigen. All of the isolated RNA was reverse transcribed, so expressed TCRB transcripts were sequenced. Generated by immunoSEQ multiplex PCR, the TCRdb table keeps only in-frame clones and is missing some. The table lists 200,000 to 250,000 clones, around 13% of them singletons. Study-wide results and caveats: Type 1 diabetes patients showed a moderate but significant shortening of TCRB CDR3s in all four CD4+ subsets.

Sequenced input: naive CD4+ T cells from blood. The receptors shown here come from a man aged 25 to 40 with type 1 diabetes.

V gene TRBV6-1 combines with J gene TRBJ1-2; 10 bases line up with TRBD1. V lost 1 base and J lost 7; bases outside the gene matches: 9. Germline CDR1 reads MNHNS; CDR2 reads SASEGT. This CDR3 contains 16 residues. As DNA, the CDR3 is TGTGCCAGCAGTGAAGTACCACCGGGACAGGGGAGTGGCTACACCTTC. It encodes CASSEVPPGQGSGYTF.

This clone was seen only a few times. The rearrangement uses TRBV5-1 and TRBJ1-5, with D hard to call. CDR3 length equals 13 residues. The germline CDR1 and CDR2 sequences are SGHRS and YFSETQ. V was trimmed by 4 bases and J by 2 bases, leaving 7 bases between them. The CDR3, as DNA: TGCGCCAGCAGCGACGGGGGCAATCAGCCCCAGCATTTT. Protein product: CASSDGGNQPQHF.

The V gene is TRBV5-4, the J gene TRBJ2-5; TRBD1 aligns across 8 bases. There are 16 residues in the CDR3. Germline values: CDR1 SGHNT, CDR2 YYREEE (reference sequence). Trimming cost V 0 bases and J 5 bases; bases outside gene matches: 9. The CDR3 region is CASSLGLQGAGETQYF. CDR3 sequence (DNA): TGTGCCAGCAGCTTGGGCCTGCAGGGGGCTGGGGAGACCCAGTACTTC.

This clone has a handful of counts. The chain employs TRBV11-2 and TRBJ2-1; 9 bases line up with TRBD1. The CDR3 covers 15 residues. With 5 bases clipped from V and 3 bases from J, the junction kept 5 bases outside the gene matches. From germline, CDR1 is SGHAT and CDR2 FQNNGV. CDR3: CASSQGTGNYNEQFF. The DNA of the CDR3 is TGTGCCAGCAGCCAAGGGACAGGGAACTACAATGAGCAGTTCTTC.

The gene calls are TRBV10-3 and TRBJ2-7; D is unclear. The CDR3 spans 12 residues. V shed 4 bases and J shed 5 bases, with 9 bases lying between them. Per germline, CDR1 ENHRY and CDR2 SYGVKD. CDR3 DNA sequence: TGTGCCATCAGTGCGGTCCTCCACGAGCAGTACTTC. This sequence encodes CAISAVLHEQYF.

There are a few counts of this clone. The chain carries TRBV29-1 and TRBJ2-5; a weak D match, TRBD2 (6 bases). Trimming left V 1 base short and J 2 bases short, with 8 bases between. Looked up from germline, CDR1 is SQVTM and CDR2 is ANQGSEA. This CDR3 has 13 amino acids. For the CDR3, the DNA is TGCAGCGTTGAAGCGGGGGAACAAGAGACCCAGTACTTC. Its translation is CSVEAGEQETQYF.

This clone was observed a handful of times. The V gene is TRBV5-1, the J gene TRBJ2-7; 10 nucleotides align to TRBD2. Germline CDR1 reads SGHRS; CDR2 reads YFSETQ. CDR3 size: 16 residues. Trimming took 1 base from V and 5 from J; bases not matched to a gene: 9. This chain's CDR3 is CASSLNPSGRVDEQYF. The DNA for the CDR3 is TGCGCCAGCAGCTTGAATCCGAGCGGGAGGGTGGACGAGCAGTACTTC. The entire variable domain, with the rest obtained from reference TRBV5-1 and TRBJ2-7, is as follows: KAGVTQTPRYLIKTRGQQVTLSCSPISGHRSVSWYQQTPGQGLQFLFEYFSETQRNKGNFPGRFSGRQFSNSRSEMNVSTLELGDSALYLCASSLNPSGRVDEQYFGPGTRLTVT.